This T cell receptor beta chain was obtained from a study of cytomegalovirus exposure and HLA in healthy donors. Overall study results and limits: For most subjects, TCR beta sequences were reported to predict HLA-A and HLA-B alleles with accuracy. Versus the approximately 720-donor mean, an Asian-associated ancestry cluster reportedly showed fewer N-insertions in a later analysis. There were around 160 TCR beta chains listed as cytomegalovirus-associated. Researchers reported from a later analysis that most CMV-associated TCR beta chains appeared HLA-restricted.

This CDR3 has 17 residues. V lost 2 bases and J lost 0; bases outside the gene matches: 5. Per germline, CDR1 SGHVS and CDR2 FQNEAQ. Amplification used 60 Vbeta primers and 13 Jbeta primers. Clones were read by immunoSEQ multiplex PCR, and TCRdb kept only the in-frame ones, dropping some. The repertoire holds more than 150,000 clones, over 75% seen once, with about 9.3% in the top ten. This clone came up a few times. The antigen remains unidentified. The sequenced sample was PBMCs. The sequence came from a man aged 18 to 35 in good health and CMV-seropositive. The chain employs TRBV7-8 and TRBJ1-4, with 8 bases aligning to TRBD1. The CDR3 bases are TGTGCCAGCAGCTTATGGGCACAGGGGGCAACTAATGAAAAACTGTTTTTT. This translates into CASSLWAQGATNEKLFF.